This TCR beta chain was observed in a study of T cell changes during pregnancy in multiple sclerosis. The data were produced by immunoSEQ multiplex PCR, yet TCRdb's version contains in-frame clones alone and is incomplete. The table records roughly 67,000 clones, approximately 93% of them present only once. The CDR3 has 12 residues. Trimming removed 2 bases from V and 9 bases from J, with 11 bases in between. The germline V gene has CDR1 LNHDA and CDR2 SQIVND (reference sequence). This TCR came from a female donor with multiple sclerosis, enrolled in a pregnancy study. Sequenced here: peripheral blood, sampled in the second trimester of pregnancy. The chain joins TRBV19 to TRBJ2-7; weak D call: TRBD2 (6 bases). This chain's CDR3 is CASSIIGGMQYF. The CDR3 coding sequence is TGTGCCAGTAGTATAATTGGGGGGATGCAGTACTTC.